This TCR beta chain was captured in a study of blood T cell repertoires in COVID-19. Trimming removed 2 bases from V and 12 bases from J, with 11 bases in between. The CDR3 extends over 11 amino acids. CDR1 MNHEY and CDR2 SVGEGT come from the germline V gene. Measured with immunoSEQ multiplex PCR; TCRdb has only the in-frame clones, and not every one. This table has 150,000 to 200,000 clones, under 90% appearing once. The sequenced material came from peripheral blood. The chain is built from TRBV6-2 or TRBV6-3 and TRBJ2-7; no clear D gene. The TCR was taken from a woman at least 80 years old with acute or convalescent COVID-19. CDR3 sequence reads: CASSYDGVLYF. In nucleotides, the CDR3 is TGTGCCAGCAGTTACGATGGAGTCCTGTACTTC.